The T cell receptor (beta chain) described here comes from a study of shared clonotypes between healthy human individuals. Study-level background: Researchers drew samples from a couple of women and a few men aged 18 to 49. CD4 naive and CD4 memory each took three plates per donor, while CD8 naive took two and CD8 memory one.

Only CD45RO-negative cells positively selected for CCR7 counted as naive CD8 cells, so terminally differentiated effector memory CD45RA+ cells were excluded. Deep level was the assay's run setting. Generated by immunoSEQ multiplex PCR, the TCRdb table keeps only in-frame clones and is missing some. Here the sample spans millions of clones, under 95% being singletons. The V segment lost 2 bases and the J segment 3 bases; nucleotides outside the gene matches: 6. Germline V gene data show CDR1 as SGHRS and CDR2 as YFSETQ. CDR3 size: 15 residues. The chain is built from TRBV5-1 and TRBJ2-7, with 9 bases identical to TRBD1. Material: naive CD8+ T cells from PBMCs. This sequence originates from a young man in good health. Some clones in this sample may be carry-over from other donors' samples. CDR3 in DNA: TGCGCCAGCAGCTTTGGGACAGGGCCCCTCTACGAGCAGTACTTC. The encoded protein is CASSFGTGPLYEQYF.